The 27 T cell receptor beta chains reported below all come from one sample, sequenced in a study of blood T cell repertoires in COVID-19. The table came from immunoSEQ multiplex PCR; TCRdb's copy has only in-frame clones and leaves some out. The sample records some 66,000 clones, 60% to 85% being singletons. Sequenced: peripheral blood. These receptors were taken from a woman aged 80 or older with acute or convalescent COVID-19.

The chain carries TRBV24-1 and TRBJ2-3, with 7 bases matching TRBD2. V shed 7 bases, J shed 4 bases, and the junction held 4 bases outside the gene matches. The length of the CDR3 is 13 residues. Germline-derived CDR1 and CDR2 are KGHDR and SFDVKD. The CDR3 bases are TGTGCCACCAGGGCGGGAGAAGCAGATACGCAGTATTTT. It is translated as CATRAGEADTQYF.

DNA for the CDR3: TGTGCCAGTAGTTTTCGGCAGGGCGGTAATCAGCCCCAGCATTTT. Translating gives CASSFRQGGNQPQHF. J is TRBJ1-5 and V is TRBV19, with TRBD1 as a possible D gene (5 bases). V was cut by 5 bases and J by 4 bases, with 15 bases left in between. Germline V gene sequence: CDR1 LNHDA, CDR2 SQIVND (reference sequence). This CDR3 spans 15 amino acids.

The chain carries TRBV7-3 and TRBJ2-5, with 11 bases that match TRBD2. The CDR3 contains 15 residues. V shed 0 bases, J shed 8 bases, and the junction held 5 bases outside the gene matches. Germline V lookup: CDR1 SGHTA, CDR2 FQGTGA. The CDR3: CASSLTSSGRSTQYF. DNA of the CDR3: TGTGCCAGCAGCTTAACATCTAGCGGGAGGAGCACCCAGTACTTC.

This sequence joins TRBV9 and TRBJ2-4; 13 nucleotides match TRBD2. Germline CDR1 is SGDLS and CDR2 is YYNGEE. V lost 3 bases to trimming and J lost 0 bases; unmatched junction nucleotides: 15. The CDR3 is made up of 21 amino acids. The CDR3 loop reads CASSATLTGTSGARAKNIQYF. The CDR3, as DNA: TGTGCCAGCAGCGCCACCCTTACCGGGACTAGCGGGGCTAGAGCCAAAAACATTCAGTACTTC.

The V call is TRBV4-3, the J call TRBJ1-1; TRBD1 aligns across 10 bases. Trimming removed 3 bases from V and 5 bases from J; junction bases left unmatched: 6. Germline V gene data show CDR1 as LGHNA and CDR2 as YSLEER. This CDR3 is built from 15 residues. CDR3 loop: CASSQTGGAWTEAFF. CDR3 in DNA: TGCGCCAGCAGCCAGACAGGGGGCGCGTGGACTGAAGCTTTCTTT.

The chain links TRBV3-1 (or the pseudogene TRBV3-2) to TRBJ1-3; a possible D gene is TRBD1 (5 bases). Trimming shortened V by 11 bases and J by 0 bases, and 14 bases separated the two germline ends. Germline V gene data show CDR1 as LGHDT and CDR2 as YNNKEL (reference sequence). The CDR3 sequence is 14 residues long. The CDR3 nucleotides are TGTGCCCTCCGGGGGGAGCGCTCTGGAAACACCATATATTTT. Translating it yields CALRGERSGNTIYF.

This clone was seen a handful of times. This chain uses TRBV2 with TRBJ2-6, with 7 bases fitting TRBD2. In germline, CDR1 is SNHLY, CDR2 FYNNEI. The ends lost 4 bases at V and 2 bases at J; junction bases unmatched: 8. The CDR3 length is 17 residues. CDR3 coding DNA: TGTGCCAGCAGTGCCACCTGGGGGGGTGCTGGGGCCAACGTCCTGACTTTC. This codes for CASSATWGGAGANVLTF.

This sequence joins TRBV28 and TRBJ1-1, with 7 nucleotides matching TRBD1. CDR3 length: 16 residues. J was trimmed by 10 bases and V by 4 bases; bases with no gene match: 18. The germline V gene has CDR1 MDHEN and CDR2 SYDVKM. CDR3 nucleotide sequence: TGTGCCAGCAGTTCGGAGGGGGCCCAGCCCGTCCCGAGAGCTTTCTTT. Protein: CASSSEGAQPVPRAFF.

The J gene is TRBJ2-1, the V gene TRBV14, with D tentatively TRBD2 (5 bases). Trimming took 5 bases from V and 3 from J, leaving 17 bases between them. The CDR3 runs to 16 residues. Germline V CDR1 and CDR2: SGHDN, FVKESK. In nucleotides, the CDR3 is TGTGCCAGCAGCTCTTTGGGCAGCGGAGTCTACAATGAGCAGTTCTTC. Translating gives CASSSLGSGVYNEQFF.

CDR3 nucleotides: TGTGCCAGCTCACCCCCGGGACTAGCGGGAGGGCCTCAGTACTTC. This gives the protein CASSPPGLAGGPQYF. The V gene is TRBV18, the J gene TRBJ2-7; 16 bases are a match to TRBD2. The CDR3 is made up of 15 amino acids. The germline CDR1 and CDR2 sequences are KGHSH and LQKENI. The ends lost 3 bases at V and 10 bases at J; junction bases unmatched: 6.

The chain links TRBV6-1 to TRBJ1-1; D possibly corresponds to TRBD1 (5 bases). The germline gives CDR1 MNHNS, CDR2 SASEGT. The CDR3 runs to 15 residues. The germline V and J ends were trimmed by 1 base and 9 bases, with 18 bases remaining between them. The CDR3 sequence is CASSEDFTGAEQAFF. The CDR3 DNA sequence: TGTGCCAGCAGTGAAGATTTTACAGGAGCCGAACAAGCTTTCTTT.

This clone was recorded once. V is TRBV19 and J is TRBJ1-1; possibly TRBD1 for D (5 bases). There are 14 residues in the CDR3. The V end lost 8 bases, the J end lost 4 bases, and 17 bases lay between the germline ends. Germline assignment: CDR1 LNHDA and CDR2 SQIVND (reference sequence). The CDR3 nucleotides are TGTGCCAGTCATCAAACAAGGGGTGGCACTGAAGCTTTCTTT. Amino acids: CASHQTRGGTEAFF.

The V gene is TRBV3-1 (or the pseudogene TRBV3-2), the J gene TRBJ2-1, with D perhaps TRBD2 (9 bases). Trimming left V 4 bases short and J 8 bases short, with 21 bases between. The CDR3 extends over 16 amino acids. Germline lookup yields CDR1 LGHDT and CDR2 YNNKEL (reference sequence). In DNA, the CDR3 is TGTGCCAGCAGCCCCCAGGGGGCGGGAGGGCCCTATGAGCAGTTCTTC. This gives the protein CASSPQGAGGPYEQFF.

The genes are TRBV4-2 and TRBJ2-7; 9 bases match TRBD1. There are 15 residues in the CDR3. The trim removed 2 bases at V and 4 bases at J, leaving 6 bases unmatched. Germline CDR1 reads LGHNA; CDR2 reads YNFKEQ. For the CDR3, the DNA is TGTGCCAGCAGCCAATGGGGAGACAGGGGGTACGAGCAGTACTTC. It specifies CASSQWGDRGYEQYF.

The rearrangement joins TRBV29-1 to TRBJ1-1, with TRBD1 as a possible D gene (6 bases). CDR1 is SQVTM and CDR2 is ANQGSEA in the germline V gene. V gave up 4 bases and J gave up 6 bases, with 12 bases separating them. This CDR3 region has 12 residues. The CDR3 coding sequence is TGCAGCGTTGCACAGGGCAAACCTGAAGCTTTCTTT. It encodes CSVAQGKPEAFF.

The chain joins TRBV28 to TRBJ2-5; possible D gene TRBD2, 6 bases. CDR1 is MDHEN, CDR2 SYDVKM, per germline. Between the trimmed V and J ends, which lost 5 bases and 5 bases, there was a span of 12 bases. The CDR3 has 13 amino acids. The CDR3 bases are TGTGCCAGCAGTCTACGACTAGAGGAGACCCAGTACTTC. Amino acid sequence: CASSLRLEETQYF.

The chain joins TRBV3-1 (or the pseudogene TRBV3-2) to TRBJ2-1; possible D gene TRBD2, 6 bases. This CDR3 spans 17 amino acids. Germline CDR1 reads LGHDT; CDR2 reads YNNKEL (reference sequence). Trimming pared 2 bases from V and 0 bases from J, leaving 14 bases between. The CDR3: CASSQYGGGTSYNEQFF. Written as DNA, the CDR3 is TGTGCCAGCAGCCAATACGGCGGCGGGACCTCCTACAATGAGCAGTTCTTC.

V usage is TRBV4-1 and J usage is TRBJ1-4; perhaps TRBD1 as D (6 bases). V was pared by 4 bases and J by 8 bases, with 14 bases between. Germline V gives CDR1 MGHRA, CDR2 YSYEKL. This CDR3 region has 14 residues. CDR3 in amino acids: CASSRLTRGEKLFF. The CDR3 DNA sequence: TGCGCCAGCAGCCGACTAACTAGGGGGGAAAAACTGTTTTTT.

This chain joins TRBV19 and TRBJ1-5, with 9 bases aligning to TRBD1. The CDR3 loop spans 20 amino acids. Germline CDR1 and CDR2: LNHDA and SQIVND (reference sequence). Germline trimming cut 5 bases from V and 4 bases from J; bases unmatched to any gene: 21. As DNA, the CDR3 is TGTGCCAGTAGTCGGGGGTCCGGGACAGGGAGTTTCCTAGGAAATCAGCCCCAGCATTTT. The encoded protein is CASSRGSGTGSFLGNQPQHF.

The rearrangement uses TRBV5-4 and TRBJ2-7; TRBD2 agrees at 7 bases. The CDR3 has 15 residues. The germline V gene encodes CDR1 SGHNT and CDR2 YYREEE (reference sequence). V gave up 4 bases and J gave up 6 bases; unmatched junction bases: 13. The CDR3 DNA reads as TGTGCCAGCAGCCCAAGGGGCGGGAGCAGGCCCGAGCAGTACTTC. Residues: CASSPRGGSRPEQYF.

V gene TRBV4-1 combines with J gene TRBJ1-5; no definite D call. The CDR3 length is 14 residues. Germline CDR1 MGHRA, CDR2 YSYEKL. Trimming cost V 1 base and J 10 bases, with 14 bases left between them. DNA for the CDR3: TGCGCCAGCAGCCAAGTATTCCCGGGTTTACCCCAGCATTTT. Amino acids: CASSQVFPGLPQHF.

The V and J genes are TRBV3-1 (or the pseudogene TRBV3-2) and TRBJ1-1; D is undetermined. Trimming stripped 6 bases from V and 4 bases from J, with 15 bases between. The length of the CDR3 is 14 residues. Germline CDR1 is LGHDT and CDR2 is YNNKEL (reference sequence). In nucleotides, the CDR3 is TGTGCCAGCAGTCGACTCTCAACTGGCACTGAAGCTTTCTTT. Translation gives CASSRLSTGTEAFF.

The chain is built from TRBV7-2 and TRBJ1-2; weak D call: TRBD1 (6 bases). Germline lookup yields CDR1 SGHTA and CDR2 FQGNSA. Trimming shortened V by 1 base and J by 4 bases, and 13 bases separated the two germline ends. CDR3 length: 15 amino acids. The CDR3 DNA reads TGTGCCAGCAGCTTAGAGACAGGCTATGGCTATGGCTACACCTTC. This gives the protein CASSLETGYGYGYTF.

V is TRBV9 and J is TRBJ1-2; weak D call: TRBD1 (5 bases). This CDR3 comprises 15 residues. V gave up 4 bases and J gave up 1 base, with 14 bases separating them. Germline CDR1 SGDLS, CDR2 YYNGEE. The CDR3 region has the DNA TGTGCCAGCAGCCTTAGCGGGGGAATTAACTATGGCTACACCTTC. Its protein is CASSLSGGINYGYTF.

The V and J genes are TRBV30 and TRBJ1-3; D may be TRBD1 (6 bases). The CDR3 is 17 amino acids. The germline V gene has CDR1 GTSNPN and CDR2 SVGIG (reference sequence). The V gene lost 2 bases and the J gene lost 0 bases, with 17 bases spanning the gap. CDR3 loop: CAWSKWTDQSSGNTIYF. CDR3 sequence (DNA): TGTGCCTGGAGTAAATGGACAGACCAGAGCTCTGGAAACACCATATATTTT.

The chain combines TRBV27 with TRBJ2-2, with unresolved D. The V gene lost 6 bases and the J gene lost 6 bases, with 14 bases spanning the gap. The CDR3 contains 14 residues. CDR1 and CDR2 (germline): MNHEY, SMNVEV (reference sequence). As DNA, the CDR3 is TGTGCCAGCAGCTACGTTCCATTGGCCGGGGAGCTGTTTTTT. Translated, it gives CASSYVPLAGELFF.

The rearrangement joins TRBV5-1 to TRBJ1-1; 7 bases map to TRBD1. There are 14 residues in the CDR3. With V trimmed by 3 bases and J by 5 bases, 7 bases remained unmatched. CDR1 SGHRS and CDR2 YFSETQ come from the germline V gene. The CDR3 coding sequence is TGCGCCAGCAGCTGGGATAGCAGGGGGACTGAAGCTTTCTTT. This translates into CASSWDSRGTEAFF.